The clone carrying this T cell receptor beta chain was recorded only once. This sample was included in a study of blood T cell repertoires in COVID-19. Background on the study: The study drew acute and convalescent COVID-19 samples from the United States, Italy and Spain.

The V and J ends lost 7 bases and 1 base respectively, with 8 bases between them. This CDR3 has 13 residues. Germline assignment: CDR1 SGHTA and CDR2 FQGNSA. Original analysis: Reference gene primer amplification gave nucleated cell count estimates. This table comes from immunoSEQ multiplex PCR, and its TCRdb copy is limited to in-frame clones, with some not included. D and trimming come from the DNA, and the V and J calls and clone size come from that table. The sample shows around 56,000 clones, around 67% of them seen only once. This clonotype was obtained from a woman in her 70s with acute or convalescent COVID-19. V usage is TRBV7-2 and J usage is TRBJ1-5; TRBD1 might be the D (5 bases). The sequenced material came from peripheral blood. CDR3 nucleotides: TGTGCCAGCACAAGGGGAAGCAATCAGCCCCAGCATTTT. This encodes CASTRGSNQPQHF.